A selection of T cell receptor beta chains follows, all from one sample in a study of post-analysis software for immune sequencing data. TCRdb redid the calling of the PCR reads with MiXCR, one entry per CDR3 protein. The data contain 350,000 to 450,000 distinct CDR3 sequences, less than 35% of them seen just once; the ten biggest clones take up roughly an eighth. Sequences were obtained from blood. Every receptor here comes from a girl between 10 and 17 years old with multiple sclerosis. Each CDR3 is given with its conserved first and last residue. A D gene is named only where the DNA matches it firmly. Not every row has a clone size; where given, it reads once, few, many or a size class.

v_gene	j_gene	abundance	d_gene	CDR3aa	CDR3nt
TRBV11-2	TRBJ2-5	many	.	CASSLAETQYF	TGCGCCAGCAGCTTGGCGGAGACCCAGTACTTC
TRBV28	TRBJ1-6	.	.	CASSQWPLPLGTLHF	TGTGCCAGCAGCCAATGGCCCCTACCTTTGGGAACCCTCCACTTT
TRBV7-8	TRBJ2-1	.	.	CVSSLAVGGKQFF	TGTGTCAGCAGCTTAGCGGTTGGGGGAAAGCAGTTCTTC
TRBV10-3	TRBJ1-6	few	.	CAIGETVYNSPLHF	TGTGCCATTGGAGAGACAGTTTATAATTCACCCCTCCACTTT
TRBV10-3	TRBJ2-7	many	.	CAISETPTRIDEQYF	TGTGCCATCAGTGAGACGCCCACTAGGATCGACGAGCAGTACTTC
TRBV4-1	TRBJ1-6	.	.	CASSRLAILGSYNSPLHF	TGCGCCAGCAGCCGGTTAGCGATCCTGGGGTCCTATAATTCACCCCTCCACTTT
TRBV20-1	TRBJ1-2	few	TRBD1	CSAHPGQSIGGYTF	TGCAGTGCCCACCCGGGACAGAGCATCGGTGGCTACACCTTC
TRBV5-5	TRBJ1-3	.	.	CASRPRGDSWGTIYF	TGTGCCAGCAGACCCAGGGGTGACAGTTGGGGCACCATATATTTT
TRBV20-1	TRBJ2-5	few	.	CSARLSSETQYF	TGCAGTGCTAGGCTATCGAGTGAGACCCAGTACTTC
TRBV7-2	TRBJ2-5	few	TRBD2	CASSLASIGGAQETQYF	TGTGCCAGCAGCTTAGCGTCGATCGGGGGGGCCCAAGAGACCCAGTACTTC
TRBV29-1	TRBJ1-1	.	.	CSAVRDTEAFF	TGCAGCGCCGTCCGGGACACTGAAGCTTTCTTT
TRBV20-1	TRBJ1-1	.	.	CSASSSIGNTEAFF	TGCAGTGCTAGTAGTTCCATCGGGAACACTGAAGCTTTCTTT
TRBV7-8	TRBJ2-4	.	.	CASTSKGGFGIQYF	TGTGCCAGCACTTCTAAGGGAGGATTCGGCATTCAGTACTTC
TRBV6-5	TRBJ1-5	few	.	CASSRGVGNQPQHF	TGTGCCAGCAGTCGAGGGGTGGGCAATCAGCCCCAGCATTTT
TRBV7-9	TRBJ2-3	few	TRBD1	CASSLTQGTDTQYF	TGTGCCAGCAGCCTGACACAGGGGACAGATACGCAGTATTTT
TRBV6-6	TRBJ1-4	.	TRBD1	CASSYSGTGKLFF	TGTGCCAGCAGTTATTCCGGGACAGGAAAACTGTTTTTT
TRBV24-1	TRBJ2-1	.	.	CATSDPGRNEQFF	TGTGCCACCAGTGACCCGGGAAGGAATGAGCAGTTCTTC
TRBV7-2	TRBJ1-1	.	.	CASSHRAGGGPEAFF	TGTGCCAGCAGCCACCGGGCTGGAGGGGGACCTGAAGCTTTCTTT
TRBV2	TRBJ2-6	.	.	CASRLTGRSGANVLTF	TGTGCCAGCAGATTGACAGGACGTAGTGGGGCCAACGTCCTGACTTTC
TRBV4-1	TRBJ1-1	.	TRBD1	CASSQDAYGTGMNTEAFF	TGCGCCAGCAGCCAAGATGCCTATGGGACAGGCATGAACACTGAAGCTTTCTTT
TRBV6-5	TRBJ1-6	few	.	CASSYQVNSPLHF	TGTGCCAGCAGTTATCAGGTTAATTCACCCCTCCACTTT
TRBV2	TRBJ2-2	.	.	CASNWPPNTGELFF	TGTGCCAGCAATTGGCCCCCTAACACCGGGGAGCTGTTTTTT
TRBV25-1	TRBJ1-5	few	.	CASRDSSNQPQHF	TGTGCCAGCCGAGACAGTAGCAATCAGCCCCAGCATTTT
TRBV7-2	TRBJ2-1	.	.	CASSQRGFSAVSYNEQFF	TGTGCCAGCAGCCAAAGGGGCTTCAGCGCCGTCTCCTACAATGAGCAGTTCTTC
TRBV7-9	TRBJ2-5	.	.	CASSWESQETQYF	TGTGCCAGCAGCTGGGAGAGCCAAGAGACCCAGTACTTC
TRBV12-3/TRBV12-4	TRBJ2-1	.	.	CVSRLTGDNEQFF	TGTGTCAGCAGACTGACAGGAGACAATGAGCAGTTCTTC
TRBV6-5	TRBJ2-1	few	TRBD2	CASSYTGLAGGGYNEQFF	TGTGCCAGCAGTTACACCGGACTAGCGGGGGGTGGATACAATGAGCAGTTCTTC
TRBV20-1	TRBJ2-7	.	TRBD1	CSASQTGSYEQYF	TGCAGTGCTAGTCAGACAGGGAGCTACGAGCAGTACTTC
TRBV12-3/TRBV12-4	TRBJ1-6	.	.	CASSTQAGRPLHF	TGTGCCAGCAGTACCCAGGCAGGACGACCCCTCCACTTT
TRBV6-5	TRBJ2-2	.	.	CASSSLGGGELFF	TGTGCCAGCAGTTCGTTGGGAGGCGGGGAGCTGTTTTTT
TRBV7-2	TRBJ2-7	.	TRBD1	CASSPGQARKQYF	TGTGCCAGCAGCCCCGGACAGGCCCGTAAGCAGTACTTC
TRBV27	TRBJ1-4	few	.	CASSPLRSATNEKLFF	TGTGCCAGCAGCCCTCTCCGCAGCGCAACTAATGAAAAACTGTTTTTT
TRBV29-1	TRBJ1-2	.	.	CSDRGASNYGYTF	TGCAGCGACCGGGGGGCTTCTAACTATGGCTACACCTTC
TRBV7-6	TRBJ2-2	.	.	CASSSAGSTSTGELFF	TGTGCCAGCAGCTCGGCTGGGAGCACATCCACCGGGGAGCTGTTTTTT
TRBV29-1	TRBJ2-1	.	.	CSVVTSPYNEQFF	TGCAGCGTTGTGACCTCTCCCTACAATGAGCAGTTCTTC
TRBV3-1	TRBJ1-2	.	.	CASSQDRTSGSTNYGYTF	TGTGCCAGCAGCCAGGATCGGACGTCGGGCAGTACTAACTATGGCTACACCTTC
TRBV6-1	TRBJ2-1	.	.	CASSSILLGYNEQFF	TGTGCCAGCAGCTCAATCTTACTCGGGTACAATGAGCAGTTCTTC
TRBV4-3	TRBJ2-5	.	TRBD2	CASSRSSGAEETQYF	TGCGCCAGCAGCCGGTCTAGCGGGGCGGAGGAGACCCAGTACTTC
TRBV7-8	TRBJ1-6	few	.	CASSPPAGVNSPLHF	TGTGCCAGCAGCCCCCCGGCTGGTGTCAATTCACCCCTCCACTTT
TRBV12-3/TRBV12-4	TRBJ2-5	.	TRBD2	CASSRRIAGETQYF	TGTGCCAGCAGTCGCCGGATAGCGGGAGAGACCCAGTACTTC
TRBV5-1	TRBJ1-2	few	TRBD1	CASSPGTGLNYGYTF	TGCGCCAGCAGCCCAGGGACAGGACTTAACTATGGCTACACCTTC
TRBV12-3/TRBV12-4	TRBJ2-3	few	.	CASSFWAGKRTDTQYF	TGTGCCAGCAGTTTTTGGGCAGGGAAGAGGACAGATACGCAGTATTTT
TRBV6-1	TRBJ2-7	.	TRBD1	CASSQSPGRGYSYEQYF	TGTGCCAGCAGCCAATCCCCAGGCAGGGGGTACTCCTACGAGCAGTACTTC
TRBV27	TRBJ2-7	many	TRBD2	CASSGSGTSDEQYF	TGTGCCAGCAGTGGCTCCGGGACTAGCGACGAGCAGTACTTC
TRBV7-3	TRBJ2-5	few	.	CASSLGAGSEETQYF	TGTGCCAGCAGCTTAGGGGCAGGGAGCGAAGAGACCCAGTACTTC
TRBV6-2/TRBV6-3	TRBJ2-5	.	.	CASSYRNNGETQYF	TGTGCCAGCAGTTACAGGAATAATGGCGAGACCCAGTACTTC
TRBV6-6	TRBJ2-3	few	TRBD1	CASSYQQGDTQYF	TGTGCCAGCAGTTACCAACAGGGGGATACGCAGTATTTT
TRBV7-6	TRBJ1-1	.	TRBD1	CATATGEVTEAFF	TGTGCCACCGCGACAGGGGAGGTCACTGAAGCTTTCTTT
TRBV20-1	TRBJ2-3	few	.	CSAGLRVPDTQYF	TGCAGTGCCGGACTGAGGGTACCAGATACGCAGTATTTT
TRBV7-2	TRBJ2-3	.	.	CASSLEVGRSTDTQYF	TGTGCCAGCAGCTTAGAGGTTGGGCGTAGCACAGATACGCAGTATTTT
TRBV20-1	TRBJ1-2	.	.	CSARQGRDYGYTF	TGCAGTGCTAGGCAGGGGAGGGACTATGGCTACACCTTC
TRBV20-1	TRBJ2-3	.	TRBD2	CSAAGLGERGASTDTQYF	TGCAGTGCCGCCGGGCTAGGGGAGCGGGGGGCCAGCACAGATACGCAGTATTTT
TRBV3-1	TRBJ2-7	few	.	CASSQDLTGEQYF	TGTGCCAGCAGCCAAGATCTGACAGGCGAGCAGTACTTC